This T cell receptor beta chain was found in a study of blood T cell repertoires in COVID-19. Study-level information: Researchers got acute and convalescent COVID-19 samples from the United States, Italy and Spain. PBMCs, B-cell-depleted T cells, or T cells provided the cDNA or gDNA that made up the material.

The CDR3 contains 15 residues. The germline CDR1 and CDR2 sequences are LNHDA and SQIVND (reference sequence). J gave up 1 base and V 2 bases, and 5 bases lay outside the gene matches. Methods used by the authors: From reference gene primer amplification, estimates of nucleated cell counts were derived. Generated by immunoSEQ multiplex PCR, the TCRdb table keeps only in-frame clones and is missing some. V and J calls and clone size follow that table, whereas D and trimming were derived from the DNA. The sample carries around 170,000 clones, 75% to 90% recorded once. The TCR sequence derives from a woman aged 40 to 50 with acute or convalescent COVID-19. Sequenced sample: peripheral blood. The chain joins TRBV19 to TRBJ2-7; 7 nucleotides match TRBD2. The CDR3 nucleotides read TGTGCCAGTAGTATAAAAGCTAGCGGTTCCTACGAGCAGTACTTC. Protein product: CASSIKASGSYEQYF.